The subject of this entry is one T cell receptor beta chain. The sample belongs to a study of neurological immune-mediated disorders. The CDR3 has 15 residues. With 6 bases removed from V and 2 bases from J, the gap between germline ends came to 17 bases. Germline V CDR1 and CDR2: SGHRS, YFSETQ. TCRdb reprocessed the 5' RACE reads with MiXCR, giving one entry per CDR3 protein. The table shows 55,000 to 75,000 distinct CDR3 sequences, with 9.5% to 15% occurring only once. This receptor was obtained from a woman aged 60 to 75 with HTLV-1-associated myelopathy (HAM/TSP). Sample: PBMCs. This rearrangement joins TRBV5-1 to TRBJ1-1; D ambiguous. The DNA of the CDR3 is TGCGCCAGCAAGACAAGCCTGTCTTTTAACACTGAAGCTTTCTTT. Protein product: CASKTSLSFNTEAFF.